This TCR beta chain was profiled in a study of CD8+ T cells in alopecia areata. General study points: Within the top 100, expanded CD8+ clones significantly decreased with tofacitinib, as did scalp clonality.

After removal of 5 bases from V and 10 bases from J, the junction contained 9 bases not matched to a gene. Germline CDR1 is MDHEN and CDR2 is SYDVKM. The CDR3 sequence is 14 residues long. This clone has just a few counts. The antigen is unknown. Treatment meaning: oral pan-JAK inhibitor, 5-10 mg twice daily. Samples from alopecia areata patients were lesional scalp punch biopsies and peripheral blood. Following extraction, RNA underwent reverse transcription to cDNA, which served as the sequencing template. Method: immunoSEQ multiplex PCR; TCRdb's copy keeps in-frame clones and lacks some. The table has over 90,000 clones, 65% to 90% seen once.

This sequence originates from a human donor with alopecia areata. Sequences were derived from CD8+ T cells sorted from blood, sampled at roughly week 30, from a patient treated with tofacitinib. V usage is TRBV28 and J usage is TRBJ2-1; 9 bases line up with TRBD1. The CDR3 region has the DNA TGTGCCAGCAGTCCGACCGGGACAGGGAGCGAGCAGTTCTTC. It translates to CASSPTGTGSEQFF.